This T cell receptor beta chain is from a study of early stage breast cancer tumors. The overall study: Twelve of the 16 invasive tumors were ER+, PR+ and HER2-.

Each sample had two DNA replicates, approximately 0.52 ug blood or 1.5 ug tissue. Repertoires were generated with immunoSEQ multiplex PCR, while TCRdb's copy carries only in-frame clones and drops some. The table lists approximately 39,000 clones, approximately 74% of them singletons. Turning to this clone: No antigen is known for it.

The V gene's germline CDR1 is SGHDT and CDR2 YYEEEE. The CDR3 runs 13 residues. J was trimmed by 9 bases and V by 4 bases; bases with no gene match: 7. Study observations and caveats: Blood repertoires resembled normal breast more than tumor. Chain pairing and CD4, CD8 or FOXP3 expression were not captured.

The V gene is TRBV5-6, the J gene TRBJ2-1; 7 nucleotides align to TRBD2. Material: blood. The source is a person aged 55 to 75 with breast cancer. CDR3 sequence: CASSTGTISEQFF. Here the CDR3 DNA reads TGTGCCAGCAGCACCGGGACTATATCTGAGCAGTTCTTC.